A single sample gave rise to the 6 T cell receptor beta chains below, sequenced in a study of blood T cell repertoires in COVID-19. Generated by immunoSEQ multiplex PCR, the TCRdb table keeps only in-frame clones and is missing some. The table lists 300,000 to 400,000 clones, around 89% of them singletons. Sample: peripheral blood. These receptors came from a woman aged 45-59 years with active or convalescent COVID-19.

V gene TRBV19 combines with J gene TRBJ2-2, with 9 bases matching TRBD1. The CDR3 consists of 15 residues. Losses at the gene ends were 3 bases for V and 7 bases for J; bases not matched to a gene: 6. Germline values: CDR1 LNHDA, CDR2 SQIVND (reference sequence). CDR3 residues: CASSMGQGSGGELFF. In DNA form, the CDR3 reads TGTGCCAGTAGTATGGGACAGGGTAGTGGCGGGGAGCTGTTTTTT.

The rearrangement joins TRBV24-1 to TRBJ1-2; 10 bases match TRBD1. The CDR3 totals 14 residues. With V trimmed by 4 bases and J by 6 bases, 4 bases remained unmatched. Germline V gives CDR1 KGHDR, CDR2 SFDVKD. CDR3 in amino acids: CATSDPTGGNGYTF. CDR3 in DNA: TGTGCCACCAGTGACCCGACAGGGGGCAATGGCTACACCTTC.

The J gene is TRBJ2-1, the V gene TRBV4-1, with D perhaps matching TRBD2 (6 bases). The V gene's germline CDR1 is MGHRA and CDR2 YSYEKL. Trimming removed 1 base at V and 4 bases at J, with 11 bases between. The CDR3 loop spans 15 amino acids. This CDR3 is CASSQVAALYNEQFF. The CDR3 DNA is TGCGCCAGCAGCCAAGTAGCGGCCCTTTACAATGAGCAGTTCTTC.

The V gene is TRBV3-1 (or the pseudogene TRBV3-2), the J gene TRBJ2-7; TRBD2 is a possible D gene (5 bases). The CDR3 is made up of 14 amino acids. V lost 1 base and J lost 5, with 12 bases in between. Germline V gives CDR1 LGHDT, CDR2 YNNKEL (reference sequence). CDR3 sequence (DNA): TGTGCCAGCAGCCAAGGGGGTAAGCGGAACGAGCAGTACTTC. Protein sequence: CASSQGGKRNEQYF.

The chain combines TRBV6-5 with TRBJ2-3; tentatively, D is TRBD2 (5 bases). CDR3 length equals 15 residues. Trimming shortened V by 5 bases and J by 6 bases, and 18 bases separated the two germline ends. Germline loops: CDR1 MNHEY, CDR2 SVGAGI. CDR3 nucleotide sequence: TGTGCCAGCAGTCGGGAAGGGCGCCCCCAGGATACGCAGTATTTT. Protein: CASSREGRPQDTQYF.

This sequence joins TRBV7-8 and TRBJ1-1, with D maybe TRBD1 (5 bases). CDR1 is SGHVS, CDR2 FQNEAQ, per germline. Trimming took 4 bases from V and 4 from J, leaving 22 bases between them. This CDR3 comprises 17 residues. CDR3 amino acids: CASSSRRDAPGGTEAFF. The DNA of the CDR3 is TGTGCCAGCAGCTCACGACGGGACGCACCCGGGGGCACTGAAGCTTTCTTT.